The 26 T cell receptor beta chains listed next were all sequenced from one sample in a study of HIV-infected patients and healthy controls. cDNA was made from around 0.5 ug RNA using alpha and beta constant primers. Separate chain-specific third strand synthesis with multiplexing indices produced the alpha and beta libraries. TCRdb passed the 5' RACE reads through MiXCR, listing each CDR3 protein once. The sample carries about 15,000 distinct CDR3 sequences, about 5.4% recorded once. No cell fractionation was done, so the repertoire covers all unsorted peripheral blood T cells. Specimen: blood. These receptors all stem from an adult in good health.

At least ten counts were recorded for this clonotype. The genes are TRBV12-3 or TRBV12-4 and TRBJ1-5; D not resolved. The CDR3 loop spans 14 amino acids. Trimming left V 6 bases short and J 3 bases short, with 12 bases between. CDR3 region: CASSHDAHNQPQHF. CDR3 coding DNA: TGTGCCAGCAGCCACGACGCTCACAATCAGCCCCAGCATTTT.

This clonotype was seen many times. V gene TRBV6-6 combines with J gene TRBJ1-2; D is uncertain. Germline V gives CDR1 MNHNY, CDR2 SVGAGI (reference sequence). The V end lost 1 base, the J end lost 3 bases, and 6 bases lay between the germline ends. The CDR3 runs 13 residues. In DNA, the CDR3 is TGTGCCAGCAGTTACTGGCAGGACTATGGCTACACCTTC. Translating it yields CASSYWQDYGYTF.

This clonotype has a handful of counts. V gene TRBV6-2 or TRBV6-3 combines with J gene TRBJ2-3; D is perhaps TRBD2 (5 bases). Trimming stripped 5 bases from V and 4 bases from J, with 19 bases between. The CDR3 covers 16 residues. The V gene's germline CDR1 is MNHEY and CDR2 SVGEGT. The CDR3 DNA sequence: TGTGCCAGCAGTCTAAGAGCGGTCCCCGCCCCAGATACGCAGTATTTT. Protein sequence: CASSLRAVPAPDTQYF.

By frequency in the sample, this clonotype is medium-sized (0.01 to 0.1%). The chain recombines TRBV20-1 with TRBJ2-3, with D perhaps TRBD2 (5 bases). The germline V gene encodes CDR1 DFQATT and CDR2 SNEGSKA (reference sequence). The CDR3 is 12 amino acids. V lost 2 bases and J lost 4, with 7 bases in between. As DNA, the CDR3 is TGCAGTGCTAGACCTAGCTCAGATACGCAGTATTTT. Protein: CSARPSSDTQYF.

The sample holds a few counts of this clonotype. The chain joins TRBV3-1 to TRBJ2-3, with 16 bases matching TRBD2. Germline lookup yields CDR1 LGHDT and CDR2 YNNKEL (reference sequence). This CDR3 has 18 amino acids. V gave up 1 base and J gave up 2 bases; unmatched junction bases: 3. CDR3 region: CASSQAGLAGGYTDTQYF. The DNA for the CDR3 is TGTGCCAGCAGCCAAGCGGGACTAGCGGGGGGGTACACAGATACGCAGTATTTT.

This clonotype was observed at least ten times. The chain employs TRBV6-5 and TRBJ2-3, with a tentative D call TRBD2 (5 bases). This CDR3 has 14 amino acids. From germline, CDR1 is MNHEY and CDR2 SVGAGI. V lost 7 bases to trimming and J lost 3 bases, with 14 bases between them. The CDR3: CASKEGPSTDTQYF. CDR3 nucleotide sequence: TGTGCCAGCAAAGAGGGTCCCTCGACAGATACGCAGTATTTT.

This clonotype was observed many times. This chain connects TRBV5-4 to TRBJ2-7, with 8 bases matching TRBD2. The germline CDR1 and CDR2 sequences are SGHNT and YYREEE (reference sequence). V lost 0 bases, J lost 4 bases, and 6 bases stayed unmatched. This CDR3 is built from 15 residues. The CDR3, as DNA: TGTGCCAGCAGCTTGGAACCGGGGGGGCGGTACGAGCAGTACTTC. Protein sequence: CASSLEPGGRYEQYF.

There are many counts of this clonotype. The chain uses TRBV11-2 and TRBJ1-1; D is unclear. Germline CDR1 and CDR2: SGHAT and FQNNGV. Trimming stripped 4 bases from V and 7 bases from J, with 10 bases between. CDR3 length: 12 residues. The CDR3 nucleotides read TGTGCCAGCAGCTGGATACGACTTGAAGCTTTCTTT. Translating it yields CASSWIRLEAFF.

This clonotype was counted at least ten times. The chain links TRBV6-6 to TRBJ2-1; 13 bases fit TRBD2. Trimming removed 2 bases from V and 6 bases from J; junction bases left unmatched: 7. Germline V gene data show CDR1 as MNHNY and CDR2 as SVGAGI (reference sequence). The CDR3 has 17 amino acids. The CDR3 loop reads CASSYPTGTSGTNEQFF. The CDR3 nucleotides are TGTGCCAGCAGTTACCCAACCGGGACTAGCGGGACCAATGAGCAGTTCTTC.

This clonotype was observed many times. The V call is TRBV3-1, the J call TRBJ2-6, with 7 bases lining up with TRBD1. CDR3 size: 18 residues. The V segment lost 6 bases and the J segment 1 base; nucleotides outside the gene matches: 12. Germline V gene sequence: CDR1 LGHDT, CDR2 YNNKEL (reference sequence). The CDR3 DNA follows: TGTGCCAGCAGGAGGGGGCAGGGAACACTGTCTGGGGCCAACGTCCTGACTTTC. It translates to CASRRGQGTLSGANVLTF.

There are many counts of this clonotype. This sequence joins TRBV7-9 and TRBJ2-3, with 8 bases matching TRBD1. Germline V gives CDR1 SEHNR, CDR2 FQNEAQ (reference sequence). Trimming cost V 8 bases and J 3 bases; bases outside gene matches: 10. The CDR3 runs 15 residues. The CDR3: CASGQGEVGTDTQYF. For the CDR3, the DNA is TGTGCCAGCGGACAGGGTGAGGTCGGTACAGATACGCAGTATTTT.

This clonotype was seen many times. The rearrangement joins TRBV4-3 to TRBJ2-5, with 14 bases fitting TRBD2. CDR3 size: 17 residues. The J segment lost 5 bases and the V segment lost 4 bases, leaving 9 bases of the junction unmatched. Germline V gene lookup returns CDR1 LGHNA and CDR2 YSLEER. In nucleotides, the CDR3 is TGCGCCAGCAGCCCTCAGACTAGCGGGGGGGGTATGGAGACCCAGTACTTC. It yields the protein CASSPQTSGGGMETQYF.

This chain uses TRBV5-1 with TRBJ2-7; either TRBD1 or TRBD2 may fit D (5 bases each). V shed 0 bases and J shed 4 bases, with 11 bases lying between them. Germline values: CDR1 SGHRS, CDR2 YFSETQ. There are 14 residues in the CDR3. CDR3 in DNA: TGCGCCAGCAGCTTGGAATTGGGGGTGTACGAGCAGTACTTC. Its protein is CASSLELGVYEQYF.

The rearrangement links TRBV5-1 to TRBJ2-3; D gene uncertain. CDR3 size: 15 residues. Looked up from germline, CDR1 is SGHRS and CDR2 is YFSETQ. V was trimmed by 6 bases and J by 3 bases, leaving 17 bases between them. This CDR3 is CASNLVESGTDTQYF. The CDR3 DNA reads TGCGCCAGCAACCTAGTCGAGTCTGGTACAGATACGCAGTATTTT.

This clonotype was recorded many times. The chain uses TRBV7-2 and TRBJ2-5; D perhaps matches TRBD1 (6 bases). Germline V gene data show CDR1 as SGHTA and CDR2 as FQGNSA. The V and J ends lost 1 base and 0 bases respectively, with 12 bases between them. The length of the CDR3 is 16 residues. CDR3 in amino acids: CASSLVGARHQETQYF. In DNA, the CDR3 is TGTGCCAGCAGCTTAGTGGGGGCCCGCCACCAAGAGACCCAGTACTTC. Filled out from reference TRBV7-2 and TRBJ2-5, the complete variable domain reads GAGVSQSPSNKVTEKGKDVELRCDPISGHTALYWYRQSLGQGLEFLIYFQGNSAPDKSGLPSDRFSAERTGGSVSTLTIQRTQQEDSAVYLCASSLVGARHQETQYFGPGTRLLVL.

This clonotype was counted ten times or more. The V gene is TRBV3-1, the J gene TRBJ2-3; D not resolved. The V gene's germline CDR1 is LGHDT and CDR2 YNNKEL (reference sequence). Trimming took 4 bases from V and 0 from J, leaving 11 bases between them. This CDR3 spans 15 amino acids. For the CDR3, the DNA is TGTGCCAGCAGCCCCCGGGTGACTAGCACAGATACGCAGTATTTT. Protein product: CASSPRVTSTDTQYF.

J is TRBJ1-2 and V is TRBV20-1; TRBD1 aligns across 7 bases. V lost 6 bases and J lost 3; bases outside the gene matches: 4. The length of the CDR3 is 12 residues. Germline lookup yields CDR1 DFQATT and CDR2 SNEGSKA (reference sequence). CDR3 protein: CSARDSYYGYTF. The CDR3 bases are TGCAGTGCAAGGGACAGCTACTATGGCTACACCTTC.

This clonotype was observed many times. The chain couples TRBV20-1 to TRBJ1-3; unclear D gene. The CDR3 length is 14 residues. Germline loops: CDR1 DFQATT, CDR2 SNEGSKA (reference sequence). Trimming stripped 5 bases from V and 0 bases from J, with 11 bases between. The CDR3 bases are TGCAGTGCTTACGGACCGAACTCTGGAAACACCATATATTTT. Encoded protein: CSAYGPNSGNTIYF.

This clonotype was seen repeatedly, ten times or more. V is TRBV6-5 and J is TRBJ1-2; D is unclear. V lost 0 bases to trimming and J lost 3 bases, with 8 bases between them. The length of the CDR3 is 14 residues. Germline V lookup: CDR1 MNHEY, CDR2 SVGAGI. The CDR3 sequence is CASSYSTSDYGYTF. In DNA form, the CDR3 reads TGTGCCAGCAGTTACTCGACGTCAGACTATGGCTACACCTTC.

This clonotype was counted ten times or more. The V call is TRBV7-3, the J call TRBJ2-3; possibly TRBD2 for D (5 bases). Trimming cost V 2 bases and J 2 bases, with 8 bases left between them. CDR1 is SGHTA and CDR2 is FQGTGA in the germline V gene. The CDR3 is 14 residues long. CDR3 protein: CASSLDYTTDTQYF. CDR3 nucleotides: TGTGCCAGCAGCTTAGACTATACCACAGATACGCAGTATTTT.

This clonotype has ten or more counts. The CDR3 bases are TGTGCCAGCAGTTTGCCCCTACCGGGACAGGGTAACTATGGCTACACCTTC. This sequence encodes CASSLPLPGQGNYGYTF. The chain recombines TRBV12-3 or TRBV12-4 with TRBJ1-2, with 9 bases matching TRBD1. The CDR3 has 17 amino acids. V was clipped by 3 bases and J by 1 base; unmatched bases: 9.

This clonotype was counted ten times or more. This chain uses TRBV29-1 with TRBJ2-3, with 12 bases aligning to TRBD2. This CDR3 has 15 residues. Trimming cost V 3 bases and J 2 bases; bases outside gene matches: 3. Germline V CDR1 and CDR2: SQVTM, ANQGSEA. The DNA of the CDR3 is TGCAGCGTTGATGGACTAGCGGGGTACACAGATACGCAGTATTTT. This sequence encodes CSVDGLAGYTDTQYF.

This clonotype was detected ten times or more. The CDR3 here is CASSELGPIFDEQYF. The CDR3 DNA sequence: TGTGCCAGCAGTGAATTGGGCCCTATCTTCGACGAGCAGTACTTC. The J gene is TRBJ2-7, the V gene TRBV25-1; D is unresolved. This CDR3 is 15 amino acids long. V lost 1 base and J lost 5, with 15 bases in between. CDR1 is MGHDK, CDR2 SYGVNS, per germline.

This clonotype is medium-sized by share. This chain connects TRBV5-1 to TRBJ2-1; D is possibly TRBD1 (8 bases). Germline values: CDR1 SGHRS, CDR2 YFSETQ. There are 16 residues in the CDR3. The V gene lost 4 bases and the J gene lost 0 bases, with 14 bases spanning the gap. In DNA form, the CDR3 reads TGCGCCAGCAGCCGGGGGGACAGGTACTCCTACAATGAGCAGTTCTTC. Translating it yields CASSRGDRYSYNEQFF.

This clonotype was counted ten times or more. The chain combines TRBV6-2 or TRBV6-3 with TRBJ2-7; 7 bases line up with TRBD1. This CDR3 region has 14 residues. With 5 bases clipped from V and 0 bases from J, the junction kept 4 bases outside the gene matches. The germline V gene encodes CDR1 MNHEY and CDR2 SVGEGT. CDR3 nucleotide sequence: TGTGCCAGCAGTCCCGGGACAGCCTCCTACGAGCAGTACTTC. Residues: CASSPGTASYEQYF.

This clonotype was recorded at least ten times. This chain joins TRBV7-2 and TRBJ2-3; D ambiguous. The CDR3 spans 15 residues. The germline CDR1 and CDR2 sequences are SGHTA and FQGNSA. The V and J ends lost 4 bases and 1 base respectively, with 12 bases between them. The CDR3 DNA reads TGTGCCAGCAGCTCGCCAGAGACCCGCACAGATACGCAGTATTTT. Translated: CASSSPETRTDTQYF.